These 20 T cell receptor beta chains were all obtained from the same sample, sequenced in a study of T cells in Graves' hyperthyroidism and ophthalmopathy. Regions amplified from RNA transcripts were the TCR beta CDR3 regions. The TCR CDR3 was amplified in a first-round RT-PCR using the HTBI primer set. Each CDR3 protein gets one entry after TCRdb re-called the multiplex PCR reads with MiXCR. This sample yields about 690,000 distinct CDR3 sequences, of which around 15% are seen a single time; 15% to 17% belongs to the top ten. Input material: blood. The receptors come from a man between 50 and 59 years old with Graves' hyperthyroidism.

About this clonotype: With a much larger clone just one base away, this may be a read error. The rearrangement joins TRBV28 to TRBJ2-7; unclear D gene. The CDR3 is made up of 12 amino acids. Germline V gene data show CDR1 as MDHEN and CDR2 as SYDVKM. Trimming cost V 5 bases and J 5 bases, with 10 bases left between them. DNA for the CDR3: TGTGCCAGCAGTCCCCCACCGGACGAGCAGTACTTC. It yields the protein CASSPPPDEQYF.

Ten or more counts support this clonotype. This CDR3 is CASSREGLAGSDTQYF. The CDR3 nucleotides are TGTGCCAGCAGTCGGGAGGGACTAGCGGGATCAGATACGCAGTATTTT. The chain couples TRBV27 to TRBJ2-3, with 13 bases lining up with TRBD2. CDR1 is MNHEY and CDR2 is SMNVEV in the germline V gene (reference sequence). The CDR3 spans 16 residues. V lost 5 bases and J lost 4; bases outside the gene matches: 6.

CDR3 sequence reads: CASLGASGSSSYNEQFF. CDR3 DNA sequence: TGTGCCAGCCTAGGGGCTAGCGGGTCAAGCTCCTACAATGAGCAGTTCTTC. This sequence joins TRBV6-1 and TRBJ2-1, with 8 bases aligning to TRBD2. The ends lost 8 bases at V and 0 bases at J; junction bases unmatched: 12. Germline CDR1 MNHNS, CDR2 SASEGT. CDR3 size: 17 residues.

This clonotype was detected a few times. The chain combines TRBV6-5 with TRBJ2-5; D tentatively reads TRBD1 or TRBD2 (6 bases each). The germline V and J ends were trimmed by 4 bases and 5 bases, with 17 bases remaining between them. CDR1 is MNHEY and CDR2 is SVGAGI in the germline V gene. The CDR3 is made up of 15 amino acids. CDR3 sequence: CASSSWTRGEETQYF. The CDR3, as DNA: TGTGCCAGCAGTTCCTGGACGAGGGGGGAGGAGACCCAGTACTTC.

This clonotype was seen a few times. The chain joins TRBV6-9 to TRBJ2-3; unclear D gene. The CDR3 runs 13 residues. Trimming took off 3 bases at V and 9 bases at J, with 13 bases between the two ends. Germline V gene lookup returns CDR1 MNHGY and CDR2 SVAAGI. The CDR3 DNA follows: TGTGCCAGCAGTTACGGCGCCCCGCAGACGCAGTATTTT. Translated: CASSYGAPQTQYF.

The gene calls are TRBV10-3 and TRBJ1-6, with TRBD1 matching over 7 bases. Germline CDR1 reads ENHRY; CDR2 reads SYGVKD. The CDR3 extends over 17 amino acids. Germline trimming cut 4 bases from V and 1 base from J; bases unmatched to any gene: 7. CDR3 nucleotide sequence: TGTGCCATCAGTGGGAGTACAGGGGAATCCTATAATTCACCCCTCCACTTT. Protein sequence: CAISGSTGESYNSPLHF.

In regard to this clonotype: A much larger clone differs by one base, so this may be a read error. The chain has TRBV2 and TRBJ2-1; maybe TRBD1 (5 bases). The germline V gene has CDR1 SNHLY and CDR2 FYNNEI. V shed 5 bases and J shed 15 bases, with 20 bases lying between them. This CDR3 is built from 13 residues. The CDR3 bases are TGTGCCAGCAGTCAAAGTTCGCAGGGAAGCATGTTCTTC. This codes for CASSQSSQGSMFF.

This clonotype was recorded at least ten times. The CDR3 nucleotides are TGTGCCAGCAGTTACTTTCCGGGAGGCACCCATGAGCAGTTCTTC. It codes for CASSYFPGGTHEQFF. The V call is TRBV6-6, the J call TRBJ2-1; TRBD2 matches 7 bases. The CDR3 runs to 15 residues. The junction had 8 bases not matched to a gene; V was cut back by 1 base and J by 8 bases. Per germline, CDR1 MNHNY and CDR2 SVGAGI (reference sequence).

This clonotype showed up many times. The CDR3 bases are TGTGCCAGCAGGACAGGGGGCCTTCAAGAGACCCAGTACTTC. As protein: CASRTGGLQETQYF. The J gene is TRBJ2-5, the V gene TRBV27; 10 positions match TRBD1. V lost 6 bases, J lost 2 bases, and 3 bases stayed unmatched. Germline V gives CDR1 MNHEY, CDR2 SMNVEV (reference sequence). CDR3 length equals 14 residues.

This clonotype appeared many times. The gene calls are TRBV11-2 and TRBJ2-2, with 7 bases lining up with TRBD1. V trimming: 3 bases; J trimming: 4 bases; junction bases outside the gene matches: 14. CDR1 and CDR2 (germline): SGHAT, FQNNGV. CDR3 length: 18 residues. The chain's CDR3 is CASSFLYRGRAGTGELFF. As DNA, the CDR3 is TGTGCCAGCAGCTTTCTTTACAGGGGCCGGGCTGGCACCGGGGAGCTGTTTTTT.

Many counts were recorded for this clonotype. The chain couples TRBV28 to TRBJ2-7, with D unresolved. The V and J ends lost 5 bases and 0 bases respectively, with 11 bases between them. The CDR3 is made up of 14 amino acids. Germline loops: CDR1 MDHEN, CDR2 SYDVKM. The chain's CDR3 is CASSPALTSYEQYF. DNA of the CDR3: TGTGCCAGCAGTCCCGCGTTAACCTCCTACGAGCAGTACTTC.

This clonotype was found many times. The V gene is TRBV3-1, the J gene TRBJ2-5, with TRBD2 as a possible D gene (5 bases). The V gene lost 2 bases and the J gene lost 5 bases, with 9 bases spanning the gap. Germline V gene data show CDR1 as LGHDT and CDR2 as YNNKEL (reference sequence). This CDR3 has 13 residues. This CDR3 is CASSQRGSETQYF. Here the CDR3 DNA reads TGTGCCAGCAGCCAACGAGGGAGTGAGACCCAGTACTTC.

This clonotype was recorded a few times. CDR3 in DNA: TGCAGTTCCTCGGGGCGGACGGGGCCAGATACGCAGTATTTT. It yields the protein CSSSGRTGPDTQYF. The chain is built from TRBV20-1 and TRBJ2-3; possibly TRBD1 or TRBD2 for D (5 bases each). Germline assignment: CDR1 DFQATT and CDR2 SNEGSKA (reference sequence). Trimming took off 8 bases at V and 4 bases at J, with 19 bases between the two ends. The CDR3 is 14 residues long.

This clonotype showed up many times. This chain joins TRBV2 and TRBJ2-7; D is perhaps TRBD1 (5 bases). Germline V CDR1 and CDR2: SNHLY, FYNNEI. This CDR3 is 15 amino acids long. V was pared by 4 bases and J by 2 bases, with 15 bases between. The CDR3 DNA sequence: TGTGCCAGCAGTGGGCCCATTTCGACAGCCTACGAGCAGTACTTC. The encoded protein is CASSGPISTAYEQYF.

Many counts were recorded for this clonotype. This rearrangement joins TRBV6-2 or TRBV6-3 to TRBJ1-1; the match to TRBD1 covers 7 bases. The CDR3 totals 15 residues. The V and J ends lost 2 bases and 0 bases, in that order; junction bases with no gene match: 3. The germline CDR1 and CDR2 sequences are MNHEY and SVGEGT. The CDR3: CASSYEGAVNTEAFF. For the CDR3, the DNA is TGTGCCAGCAGTTACGAGGGGGCGGTGAACACTGAAGCTTTCTTT.

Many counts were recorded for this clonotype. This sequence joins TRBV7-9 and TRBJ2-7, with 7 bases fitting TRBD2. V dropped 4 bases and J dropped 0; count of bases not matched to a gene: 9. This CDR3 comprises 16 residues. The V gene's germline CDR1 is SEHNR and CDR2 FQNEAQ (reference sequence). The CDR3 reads CASSSGLADSSYEQYF. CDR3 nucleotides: TGTGCCAGCAGCTCAGGGCTAGCGGATAGCTCCTACGAGCAGTACTTC.

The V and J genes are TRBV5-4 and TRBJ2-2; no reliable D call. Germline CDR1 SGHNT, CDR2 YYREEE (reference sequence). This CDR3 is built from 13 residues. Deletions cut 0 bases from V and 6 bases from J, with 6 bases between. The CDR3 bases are TGTGCCAGCAGCTTGGGGTGGGCCGGGGAGCTGTTTTTT. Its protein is CASSLGWAGELFF.

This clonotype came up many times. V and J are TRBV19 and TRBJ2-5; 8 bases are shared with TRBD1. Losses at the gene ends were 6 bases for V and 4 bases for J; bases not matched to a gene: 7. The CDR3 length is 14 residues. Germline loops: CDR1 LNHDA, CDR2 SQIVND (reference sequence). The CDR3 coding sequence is TGTGCCAGTAGCGAACAGGGGGTGGGAGAGACCCAGTACTTC. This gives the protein CASSEQGVGETQYF.

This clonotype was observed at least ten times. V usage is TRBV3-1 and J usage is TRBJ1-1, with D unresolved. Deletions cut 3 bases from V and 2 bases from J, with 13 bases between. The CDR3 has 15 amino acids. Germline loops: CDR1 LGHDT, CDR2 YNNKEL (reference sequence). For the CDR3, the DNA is TGTGCCAGCAGCCAGTCCGGAGGGTTTAACACTGAAGCTTTCTTT. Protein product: CASSQSGGFNTEAFF.

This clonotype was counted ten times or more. CDR3 DNA sequence: TGTGCCAGTGGGATCTACTACGAGCAGTACTTC. This sequence encodes CASGIYYEQYF. The rearrangement links TRBV2 to TRBJ2-7; D unresolved. Germline-derived CDR1 and CDR2 are SNHLY and FYNNEI. The CDR3 is made up of 11 amino acids. The germline V and J ends were trimmed by 9 bases and 3 bases, with 9 bases remaining between them.